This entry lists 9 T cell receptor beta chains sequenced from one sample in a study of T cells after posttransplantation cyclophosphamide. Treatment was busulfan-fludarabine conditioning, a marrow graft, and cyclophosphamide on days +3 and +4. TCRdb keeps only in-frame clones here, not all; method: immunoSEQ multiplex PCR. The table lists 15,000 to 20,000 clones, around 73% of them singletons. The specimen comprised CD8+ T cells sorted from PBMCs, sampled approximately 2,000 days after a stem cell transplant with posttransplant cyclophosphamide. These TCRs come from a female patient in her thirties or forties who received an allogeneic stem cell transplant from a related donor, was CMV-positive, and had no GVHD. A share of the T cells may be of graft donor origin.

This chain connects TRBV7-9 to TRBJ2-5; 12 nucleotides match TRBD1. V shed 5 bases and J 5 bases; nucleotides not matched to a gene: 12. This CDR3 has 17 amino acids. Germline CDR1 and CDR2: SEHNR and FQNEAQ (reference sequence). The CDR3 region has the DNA TGTGCCAGCAGCCCAGGGGACAGGGGGCGCGGCTGGGAGACCCAGTACTTC. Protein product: CASSPGDRGRGWETQYF.

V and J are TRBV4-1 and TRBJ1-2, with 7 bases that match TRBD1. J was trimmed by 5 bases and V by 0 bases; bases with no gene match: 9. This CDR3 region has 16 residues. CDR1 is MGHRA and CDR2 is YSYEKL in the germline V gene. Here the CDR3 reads CASSQDDRTGLYGYTF. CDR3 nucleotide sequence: TGCGCCAGCAGCCAAGATGACAGGACAGGACTTTATGGCTACACCTTC.

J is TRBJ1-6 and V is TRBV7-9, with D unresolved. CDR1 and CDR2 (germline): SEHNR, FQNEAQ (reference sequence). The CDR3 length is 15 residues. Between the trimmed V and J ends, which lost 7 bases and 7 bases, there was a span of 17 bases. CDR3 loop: CASTRNEDWNSPLHF. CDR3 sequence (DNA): TGTGCCAGCACCAGGAATGAGGACTGGAATTCACCCCTCCACTTT.

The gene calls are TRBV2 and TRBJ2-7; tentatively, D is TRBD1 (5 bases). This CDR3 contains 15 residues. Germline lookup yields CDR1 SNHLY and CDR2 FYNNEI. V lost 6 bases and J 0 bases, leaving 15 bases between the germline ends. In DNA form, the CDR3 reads TGTGCCAGCAGACAGACAGTGGGAAACTCCTACGAGCAGTACTTC. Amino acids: CASRQTVGNSYEQYF.

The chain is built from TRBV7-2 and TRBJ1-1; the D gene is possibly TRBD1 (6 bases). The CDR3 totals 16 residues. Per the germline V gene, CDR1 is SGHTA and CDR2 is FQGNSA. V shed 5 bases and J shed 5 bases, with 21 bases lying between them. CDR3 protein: CASSPGFGGARTEAFF. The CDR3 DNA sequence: TGTGCCAGCAGCCCAGGATTCGGGGGGGCACGGACTGAAGCTTTCTTT.

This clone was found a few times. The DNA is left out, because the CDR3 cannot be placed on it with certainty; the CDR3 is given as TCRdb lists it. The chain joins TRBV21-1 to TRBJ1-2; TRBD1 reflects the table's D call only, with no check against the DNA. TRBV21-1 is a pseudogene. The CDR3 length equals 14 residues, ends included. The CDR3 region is CASSLKYRCYGYTF.

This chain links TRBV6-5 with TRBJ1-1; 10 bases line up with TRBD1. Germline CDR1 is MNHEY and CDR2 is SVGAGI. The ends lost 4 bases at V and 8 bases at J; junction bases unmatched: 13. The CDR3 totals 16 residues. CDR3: CASSSQIRTGGDEAFF. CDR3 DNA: TGTGCCAGCAGTTCGCAAATTCGGACAGGGGGGGACGAAGCTTTCTTT.

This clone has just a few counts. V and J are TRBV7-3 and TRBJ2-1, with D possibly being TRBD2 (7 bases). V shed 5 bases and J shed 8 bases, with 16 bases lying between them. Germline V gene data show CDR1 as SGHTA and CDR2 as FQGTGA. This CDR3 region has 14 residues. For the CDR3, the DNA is TGTGCCAGCAGCCCTGGGGGGGGCAGCTATGAGCAGTTCTTC. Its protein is CASSPGGGSYEQFF. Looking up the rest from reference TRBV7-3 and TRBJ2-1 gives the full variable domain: GAGVSQTPSNKVTEKGKYVELRCDPISGHTALYWYRQSLGQGPEFLIYFQGTGAADDSGLPNDRFFAVRPEGSVSTLKIQRTERGDSAVYLCASSPGGGSYEQFFGPGTRLTVL.

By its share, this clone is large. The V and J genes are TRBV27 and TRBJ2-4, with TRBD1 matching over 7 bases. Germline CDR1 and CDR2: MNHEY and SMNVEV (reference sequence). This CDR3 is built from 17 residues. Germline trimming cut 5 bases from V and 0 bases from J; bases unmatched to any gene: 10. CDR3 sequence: CASSQTGSALAKNIQYF. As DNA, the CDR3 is TGTGCCAGCAGTCAGACAGGGAGCGCGTTAGCCAAAAACATTCAGTACTTC.